This T cell receptor beta chain was retrieved from a study of T cells in localized non-small cell lung cancer (TCRdb year 2020). Study-level background: T cell repertoires of more than 200 early-stage NSCLC patients were analyzed, with tumors being compared against uninvolved tumor-adjacent lungs. The cohort comprised around 240 treatment-naïve NSCLC patients with resected, localized lung tumors. NSCLC patients had a mean age of around 66 years, and fewer than 150 were male and 107 female. Results the study describes overall, beyond this receptor: Because multi-region tumor sequencing was not done, intratumor heterogeneity could not be ruled out. Higher T cell density in blood was associated with longer overall survival, whereas higher clonality in adjacent lung was associated with shorter survival. The highest T cell clonality was observed in uninvolved tumor-adjacent lung, where clonality exceeded that of tumor, suggesting that antigenic responses were more focused in uninvolved tumor-adjacent lung. A median of approximately 62 of the top 100 tumor clones turned up in the paired uninvolved adjacent lung, and 25 to 30 of those clones also ranked among the top 100 of that same adjacent lung. Since the design was exploratory, TCR variables were selected using unadjusted p-values with no false-discovery rate correction.

At diagnosis, peripheral blood, uninvolved tumor-adjacent lung and tumor were collected and were preserved as a mix of fresh-frozen and FFPE material. For TCR repertoire profiling, blood samples were analyzed in the form of peripheral blood mononuclear cells. The V and J ends are trimmed by 1 base and 0 bases, leaving 10 bases between them. Taken from cysteine to phenylalanine, the CDR3 has 16 residues. Only the CDR3 part of the read is kept: 48 bases, read in frame from the first base. The germline V gene sets CDR1 to SGHTA and CDR2 to FQGNSA. The immunoSEQ Assay was used to sequence TCR beta CDR3 regions from DNA. For the original study's pipeline: T cell density was computed as TCR beta template counts normalized to usable DNA estimated by amplifying housekeeping genes. The preseqR package was used to estimate richness by extrapolating to 400,000 templates for PBMC samples and to 120,000 templates for tissue samples. Clonality was defined as one minus Pielou's evenness. Tissue-enriched TCRs were identified through differential abundance testing performed on productive amino-acid clonotypes, with a minimum total count of 5 and an alpha of 0.1. The Jaccard Index and the Morisita Overlap Index were used to measure how much the repertoires overlapped between compartments. GLIPH grouped TCR beta CDR3s together with public tetramer-defined viral CDR3s, and a viral motif had to include at least three viral sequences and also show V-gene enrichment. The immuneACCESS repertoire file appears here via TCRdb, limited to in-frame rearrangements. These files lack a portion of the clones; in checked studies, under half of the deficit traces to unresolved V genes, and the cause of the others is not known. That table supplies the V and J calls and clone size; D and trimming were determined from the DNA. A total of some 78,000 clones appear in this sample, 70% to 90% of them only once. The ten largest make up 2.5% to 3% of the sample.

In regard to this clone: Its antigen is currently not known. No much larger clonotype is one base removed from it; base qualities were not supplied.

The sample was peripheral blood, taken before any cancer treatment. The chain is made from TRBV7-2 and TRBJ1-3, with no confidently assigned D gene. This clonotype was sampled from a man aged 35-69 years with stage I lung adenocarcinoma. The CDR3 is CASSLVYSASGNTIYF. The nucleotides are TGTGCCAGCAGCTTAGTTTACAGCGCCTCTGGAAACACCATATATTTT.